The entry that follows covers one T cell receptor beta chain sequence. Its antigen remains unidentified. This record belongs to a study of OX40 agonist ivuxolimab in advanced cancers. Points from the study as a whole: The antigen specificity of the peripheral T cells (those that were expanded) was not determined.

The CDR3 runs to 15 residues. The ends lost 8 bases at V and 4 bases at J; junction bases unmatched: 14. The germline V gene has CDR1 MNHEY and CDR2 SMNVEV (reference sequence). The assay was immunoSEQ multiplex PCR, and TCRdb's table has in-frame clones only and misses some. The data contain around 60,000 clones, approximately 90% of them singletons. Material: CD4+ or CD8+ T cells sorted from blood, obtained in a trial of the OX40 agonist ivuxolimab. The clonotype originates from an adult with an advanced solid tumor such as melanoma, head and neck, liver or kidney cancer. The genes are TRBV27 and TRBJ2-7; 7 nucleotides align to TRBD1. The CDR3 region has the DNA TGTGCCAGCTCCCCATTGGACAGGTACTCTTACGAGCAGTACTTC. Translated, it gives CASSPLDRYSYEQYF.